Described below is a single TCR beta chain sequence and its context. What it binds is unknown. This entry belongs to a study of blood T cells in healthy people across ages. Overall study findings and caveats: Naive T cell percentage showed a strong correlation with TCR beta diversity. Age advanced and TCR beta diversity per million T cells fell, roughly linearly.

This CDR3 spans 15 amino acids. Germline CDR1 is MNHNS and CDR2 is SASEGT. Unmatched junction bases numbered 4, after V lost 2 bases and J lost 2 bases. PBMCs numbering at least 7 million were isolated per sample. Sample-barcoded 5' priming and a J-beta primer mix drove a second PCR of roughly 6 to 12 cycles. TCRdb reprocessed the 5' RACE reads with MiXCR, giving one entry per CDR3 protein. The table shows 700,000 to 850,000 distinct CDR3 sequences, with roughly 50% occurring only once. What was sequenced was blood. This TCR derives from a man aged 80 or over in good health. This sequence joins TRBV6-1 and TRBJ2-7, with 9 bases matching TRBD1. CDR3 residues: CASSERGQGPYEQYF. CDR3 DNA: TGTGCCAGCAGTGAACGGGGACAGGGACCCTACGAGCAGTACTTC.